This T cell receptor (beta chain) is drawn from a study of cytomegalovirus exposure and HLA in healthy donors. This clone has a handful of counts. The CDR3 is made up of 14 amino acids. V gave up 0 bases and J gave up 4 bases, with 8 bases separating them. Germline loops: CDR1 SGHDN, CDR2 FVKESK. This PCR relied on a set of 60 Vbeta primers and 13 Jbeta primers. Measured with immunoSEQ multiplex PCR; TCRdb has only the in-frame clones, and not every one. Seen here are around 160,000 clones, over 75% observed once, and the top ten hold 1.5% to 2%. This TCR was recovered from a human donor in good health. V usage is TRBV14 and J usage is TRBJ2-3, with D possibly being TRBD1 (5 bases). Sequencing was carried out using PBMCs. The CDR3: CASSQDRGADTQYF. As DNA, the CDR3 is TGTGCCAGCAGCCAAGATAGGGGTGCAGATACGCAGTATTTT.